Given below is one TCR beta chain in context. Its target is unknown. This specimen comes from a study of T cell responses to AZD1222 COVID-19 vaccine. Clones were sequenced by immunoSEQ multiplex PCR, and TCRdb holds only the in-frame ones, with some missing. The data show 75,000 or so clones, around 93% seen once. The CDR3 is 13 residues long. V gave up 4 bases and J gave up 4 bases, with 8 bases separating them. Per germline, CDR1 MNHEY and CDR2 SVGAGI. Study results and limitations: Just five to seven people given AZD1222 tested seropositive at baseline. Dominant at 160-218 and 743-854, vaccine-associated CD4 TCRs also spanned spike.

The TCR sequence derives from an adult who received the AZD1222 COVID-19 vaccine. V is TRBV6-5 and J is TRBJ1-5; D is uncertain. This specimen was peripheral blood, taken 28 days after the second AZD1222 dose. CDR3 nucleotide sequence: TGTGCCAGCAGTTCTGGAAAGAATCAGCCCCAGCATTTT. Translated: CASSSGKNQPQHF.